These 26 T cell receptor beta chains came from one sample sequenced in a study of T cells after yellow fever vaccination. TCRdb independently ran MiXCR on the 5' RACE reads; one entry per CDR3 protein. Of 100,000 to 150,000 distinct CDR3 sequences listed, nearly 7.5% were seen once; the top ten hold around 2.5%. The sequencing used CD4+ T cells sorted from PBMCs, collected roughly 10 days after the first yellow fever vaccination. The receptors were gathered from a man younger than 35 who received the YFV17D yellow fever vaccine.

This clonotype was counted between two and nine times. The chain employs TRBV7-6 and TRBJ2-6; no clear D gene. Trimming stripped 5 bases from V and 2 bases from J, with 25 bases between. The CDR3 covers 20 residues. CDR1 is SGHVS, CDR2 FNYEAQ, per germline. CDR3 nucleotide sequence: TGTGCCAGCAGCCCTCCTCCAAGACCGGACGTAGGGACTGGGGCCAACGTCCTGACTTTC. It encodes CASSPPPRPDVGTGANVLTF.

In its sample, this clonotype was seen many times. The CDR3 DNA follows: TGCGCCAGCAGCCAAAGCCGGTTCTCCTACGAGCAGTACGTC. It codes for CASSQSRFSYEQYV. The V call is TRBV4-3, the J call TRBJ2-7; D gene uncertain. V lost 2 bases, J lost 0 bases, and 8 bases lay in between. Germline CDR1 and CDR2: LGHNA and YSLEER. The CDR3 sequence is 14 residues long.

This clonotype was counted ten times or more. This rearrangement joins TRBV28 to TRBJ1-6; D ambiguous. In germline, CDR1 is MDHEN, CDR2 SYDVKM. The length of the CDR3 is 16 residues. The V end lost 2 bases, the J end lost 0 bases, and 8 bases lay between the germline ends. The CDR3 sequence is CASSLGSSSYNSPLHF. In DNA, the CDR3 is TGTGCCAGCAGTTTAGGGTCGAGCTCCTATAATTCACCCCTCCACTTT.

This clonotype has ten or more counts. The J gene is TRBJ1-1, the V gene TRBV15; D is uncertain. Germline-derived CDR1 and CDR2 are LNHNV and YYDKDF (reference sequence). V shed 8 bases and J shed 3 bases, with 7 bases lying between them. The CDR3 consists of 11 residues. CDR3 residues: CATREDTEAFF. The CDR3 coding sequence is TGTGCCACCCGGGAGGACACTGAAGCTTTCTTT.

As for this clonotype: A read error may produce the germline difference seen at one junction end. The rearrangement uses TRBV11-2 and TRBJ2-6; D ambiguous. Germline lookup yields CDR1 SGHAT and CDR2 FQNNGV. This CDR3 is built from 17 residues. CDR3 region: CAGSLSVLSSGANVLTF. As DNA, the CDR3 is TGTGCCGGCAGCTTAAGTGTCCTTAGCTCTGGGGCCAACGTCCTGACTTTC.

In its sample, this clonotype was seen many times. This rearrangement joins TRBV4-2 to TRBJ1-2, with D perhaps TRBD1 (6 bases). The germline CDR1 and CDR2 sequences are LGHNA and YNFKEQ. This CDR3 has 16 residues. Trimming took off 5 bases at V and 4 bases at J, with 20 bases between the two ends. CDR3 DNA sequence: TGTGCCAGCAGCGAATCTGAGGGGGTAGGCTTCTATGGCTACACCTTC. Its translation is CASSESEGVGFYGYTF.

This clonotype was found a few times. CDR3 sequence: CASSALSGGWNSPLHF. The CDR3 bases are TGTGCCAGCAGTGCTCTATCGGGAGGGTGGAATTCACCCCTCCACTTT. This rearrangement joins TRBV25-1 to TRBJ1-6, with D unresolved. Deletions cut 4 bases from V and 7 bases from J, with 17 bases between. The CDR3 length is 16 residues. Germline V lookup: CDR1 MGHDK, CDR2 SYGVNS.

This clonotype appeared many times. The chain carries TRBV5-1 and TRBJ2-1; 7 bases match TRBD1. Germline trimming cut 0 bases from V and 0 bases from J; bases unmatched to any gene: 9. CDR1 is SGHRS and CDR2 is YFSETQ in the germline V gene. The CDR3 is 18 amino acids. The CDR3: CASSLVNRGPSSYNEQFF. The CDR3 coding sequence is TGCGCCAGCAGCTTGGTAAACAGGGGACCGAGCTCCTACAATGAGCAGTTCTTC.

This clonotype was counted many times. The V call is TRBV6-1, the J call TRBJ2-2; D is unclear. The V end lost 7 bases, the J end lost 9 bases, and 9 bases lay between the germline ends. This CDR3 is built from 11 residues. In germline, CDR1 is MNHNS, CDR2 SASEGT. CDR3: CASTPLRELFF. As DNA, the CDR3 is TGTGCCAGCACCCCCCTCAGGGAGCTGTTTTTT.

This clonotype has ten or more counts. The chain combines TRBV6-2 or TRBV6-3 with TRBJ2-3, with 7 nucleotides matching TRBD2. J gave up 2 bases and V 4 bases, and 3 bases lay outside the gene matches. This CDR3 is 14 amino acids long. The germline V gene encodes CDR1 MNHEY and CDR2 SVGEGT. The chain's CDR3 is CASSSGTITDTQYF. CDR3 DNA sequence: TGTGCCAGCAGTTCCGGGACTATCACAGATACGCAGTATTTT.

In its sample, this clonotype was seen many times. The rearrangement links TRBV19 to TRBJ2-1; D call uncertain. The ends were cut back, 0 bases at V and 10 bases at J, with 10 bases in the middle. The germline V gene encodes CDR1 LNHDA and CDR2 SQIVND (reference sequence). CDR3 length: 13 amino acids. The DNA of the CDR3 is TGTGCCAGTAGTATAGAAGGCCAGTCGGAGCAGTTCTTC. It translates to CASSIEGQSEQFF.

This clonotype was recorded at least ten times. The chain carries TRBV7-3 and TRBJ2-1, with D maybe TRBD1 (6 bases). Trimming cost V 0 bases and J 5 bases, with 14 bases left between them. Looked up from germline, CDR1 is SGHTA and CDR2 is FQGTGA. There are 16 residues in the CDR3. CDR3 amino acids: CASSLTGQGIHNEQFF. CDR3 in DNA: TGTGCCAGCAGCTTAACCGGGCAGGGGATACACAATGAGCAGTTCTTC.

There are a few counts of this clonotype. CDR3 DNA: TGTGCCAGCAGTGACACCGGGACAATCTCTGGGGCCAACGTCCTGACTTTC. Protein: CASSDTGTISGANVLTF. The genes are TRBV6-1 and TRBJ2-6, with D tentatively TRBD1 (6 bases). V lost 3 bases, J lost 0 bases, and 12 bases lay in between. Per germline, CDR1 MNHNS and CDR2 SASEGT. The CDR3 runs to 17 residues.

This clonotype was recorded many times. The chain combines TRBV7-3 with TRBJ2-1; 9 bases match TRBD2. CDR1 and CDR2 (germline): SGHTA, FQGTGA. The CDR3 is 14 amino acids. The V gene end was trimmed by 4 bases and the J gene end by 10 bases; junction bases not matched to a gene: 8. The CDR3 DNA sequence: TGTGCCAGCAGCTCCGGGACTAGCTCATGGGAGCAGTTCTTC. Translating gives CASSSGTSSWEQFF.

This clonotype has a count of ten or more. The chain has TRBV20-1 and TRBJ1-2, with no clear D. The CDR3 contains 11 residues. The V gene lost 4 bases and the J gene lost 4 bases, with 7 bases spanning the gap. Germline V gene data show CDR1 as DFQATT and CDR2 as SNEGSKA (reference sequence). CDR3 sequence (DNA): TGCAGTGCTACCTCCGCCTATGGCTACACCTTC. This gives the protein CSATSAYGYTF.

This clonotype has at least ten counts. This chain uses TRBV6-5 with TRBJ2-3, with 9 bases identical to TRBD1. The CDR3 runs to 16 residues. Trimming removed 6 bases from V and 3 bases from J; junction bases left unmatched: 10. Germline assignment: CDR1 MNHEY and CDR2 SVGAGI. For the CDR3, the DNA is TGTGCCAGCAGGGGTTCCGGGACAGGGTTGACAGATACGCAGTATTTT. Translating it yields CASRGSGTGLTDTQYF.

This clonotype has ten or more counts. The rearrangement uses TRBV7-2 and TRBJ1-5, with D uncertain. Trimming stripped 2 bases from V and 8 bases from J, with 19 bases between. The CDR3 covers 16 residues. The germline CDR1 and CDR2 sequences are SGHTA and FQGNSA. CDR3 amino acids: CASSLNEGGLGEPQHF. CDR3 bases: TGTGCCAGCAGCTTAAATGAGGGAGGGCTGGGAGAGCCCCAGCATTTT.

In its sample, this clonotype was seen many times. The chain recombines TRBV15 with TRBJ1-2; D not certain. The CDR3 contains 17 residues. Germline V gene sequence: CDR1 LNHNV, CDR2 YYDKDF (reference sequence). Trimming removed 7 bases at V and 0 bases at J, with 21 bases between. CDR3 bases: TGTGCCACCAACCCTGAACGACGACTAGTCCCTAACTATGGCTACACCTTC. It yields the protein CATNPERRLVPNYGYTF. Based on the CDR3 plus reference TRBV15 and TRBJ1-2, the full variable domain is DAMVIQNPRYQVTQFGKPVTLSCSQTLNHNVMYWYQQKSSQAPKLLFHYYDKDFNNEADTPDNFQSRRPNTSFCFLDIRSPGLGDTAMYLCATNPERRLVPNYGYTFGSGTRLTVV.

This sequence joins TRBV5-1 and TRBJ2-1; TRBD1 matches at 9 bases. The V and J ends lost 4 bases and 9 bases, in that order; junction bases with no gene match: 8. The CDR3 totals 14 residues. CDR1 is SGHRS, CDR2 YFSETQ, per germline. For the CDR3, the DNA is TGCGCCAGCAGCACCAGGACAGGGGATGGTGAGCAGTTCTTC. It specifies CASSTRTGDGEQFF.

This clonotype has a count of ten or more. The chain carries TRBV29-1 and TRBJ2-3; the D gene is possibly TRBD1 (6 bases). From germline, CDR1 is SQVTM and CDR2 ANQGSEA. The CDR3 is 17 residues long. The V end lost 3 bases, the J end lost 0 bases, and 19 bases lay between the germline ends. The CDR3 here is CSVDGDIRQFSTDTQYF. For the CDR3, the DNA is TGCAGCGTTGACGGGGACATTCGGCAGTTTAGCACAGATACGCAGTATTTT.

A remark on this clonotype: This could be a read error, since a much larger clone is one nucleotide away. This rearrangement joins TRBV5-4 to TRBJ2-1; D could derive from TRBD1 or TRBD2 (6 bases each). CDR1 is SGHNT, CDR2 YYREEE, per germline (reference sequence). The CDR3 runs 15 residues. Trimming shortened V by 5 bases and J by 1 base, and 13 bases separated the two germline ends. CDR3 residues: CASRRGASSYNEQFF. The CDR3 nucleotides are TGTGCCAGCAGGAGGGGGGCCAGTTCCTACAATGAGCAGTTCTTC.

This clonotype appeared many times. V and J are TRBV12-3 or TRBV12-4 and TRBJ2-1, with 8 nucleotides matching TRBD2. CDR3 length: 12 amino acids. Losses at the gene ends were 5 bases for V and 9 bases for J; bases not matched to a gene: 3. In nucleotides, the CDR3 is TGTGCCAGCAGTGGACTAGCATTTGAGCAGTTCTTC. This encodes CASSGLAFEQFF.

This clonotype was observed at least ten times. The chain combines TRBV7-2 with TRBJ1-2; 8 positions agree with TRBD1. CDR1 is SGHTA, CDR2 FQGNSA, per germline. With V trimmed by 5 bases and J by 3 bases, 5 bases remained unmatched. The CDR3 has 14 amino acids. CDR3 nucleotide sequence: TGTGCCAGCAGCCTACAGGGGGGGGACTATGGCTACACCTTC. Translating it yields CASSLQGGDYGYTF.

This clonotype was counted ten times or more. This rearrangement joins TRBV7-9 to TRBJ1-1, with D hard to call. Germline loops: CDR1 SEHNR, CDR2 FQNEAQ (reference sequence). The CDR3 is 12 residues long. Between the trimmed V and J ends, which lost 5 bases and 1 base, there was a span of 5 bases. The CDR3 DNA reads TGTGCCAGCAGCCACCGGAACACTGAAGCTTTCTTT. It is translated as CASSHRNTEAFF.

This clonotype was detected many times. The chain employs TRBV3-1 and TRBJ1-4; D is unclear. The germline V and J ends were trimmed by 5 bases and 10 bases, with 14 bases remaining between them. The germline CDR1 and CDR2 sequences are LGHDT and YNNKEL (reference sequence). This CDR3 comprises 13 residues. The CDR3 DNA reads TGTGCCAGCAGCTACAGTGGGTCTCTAAAACTGTTTTTT. As protein: CASSYSGSLKLFF.

In this sample, this clonotype turned up many times. The chain is built from TRBV12-3 or TRBV12-4 and TRBJ1-2; D possibly corresponds to TRBD1 (5 bases). Trimming left V 3 bases short and J 4 bases short, with 9 bases between. The length of the CDR3 is 13 residues. CDR3 protein: CASSLRRGYGYTF. The CDR3 DNA is TGTGCCAGCAGTTTGCGGAGGGGCTATGGCTACACCTTC.